This TCR beta chain was sequenced for a study of T-cell reconstitution after alpha-beta-depleted transplantation in children. This clonotype showed up many times. V shed 6 bases, J shed 2 bases, and the junction held 7 bases outside the gene matches. The CDR3 consists of 14 residues. Germline CDR1 DFQATT, CDR2 SNEGSKA (reference sequence). Unique molecular identifiers tagged the TCRbeta library. TCRdb re-called the PCR reads through MiXCR, storing one row per CDR3 protein. This table holds around 300,000 distinct CDR3 sequences, around 10% found once. The rearrangement links TRBV20-1 to TRBJ2-1; 7 bases agree with TRBD1. The specimen comprised PBMCs, sampled before TCRalphabeta/CD19-depleted stem cell transplant. The receptor comes from a boy younger than two with acute myeloid leukemia, due to receive a stem cell transplant. The CDR3 is CSARPGTAYNEQFF. The CDR3 nucleotides read TGCAGTGCACGTCCCGGGACAGCCTACAATGAGCAGTTCTTC.